These 27 T cell receptor beta chains originate from one sample sequenced in a study of T cell changes during pregnancy in multiple sclerosis. Measured with immunoSEQ multiplex PCR; TCRdb has only the in-frame clones, and not every one. Of about 70,000 clones listed, approximately 92% are singletons. The starting material was CD8+ T cells from peripheral blood mononuclear cells, obtained in the third trimester of pregnancy. These receptors all stem from a female donor in good health, enrolled as a control in a pregnancy study.

CDR3 in amino acids: CASSMTQGHTGELFF. In DNA, the CDR3 is TGTGCCAGTAGTATGACCCAGGGGCACACCGGGGAGCTGTTTTTT. This chain links TRBV19 with TRBJ2-2; weak D call: TRBD1 (6 bases). The CDR3 has 15 amino acids. V shed 3 bases and J shed 3 bases, with 11 bases lying between them. CDR1 LNHDA and CDR2 SQIVND come from the germline V gene (reference sequence).

With respect to this clone: Other DNA sequences within the sample encode an identical CDR3. CDR3 nucleotides: TGTGCCAGCAGTTTTGCAGGCACTGAAGCTTTCTTT. Translated: CASSFAGTEAFF. The chain is built from TRBV27 and TRBJ1-1; D remains unclear. The germline V gene encodes CDR1 MNHEY and CDR2 SMNVEV (reference sequence). The CDR3 contains 12 residues. Trimming pared 3 bases from V and 4 bases from J, leaving 6 bases between.

This chain connects TRBV2 to TRBJ1-2; no clear D gene. Germline V CDR1 and CDR2: SNHLY, FYNNEI. Between the trimmed V and J ends, which lost 10 bases and 4 bases, there was a span of 10 bases. The CDR3 has 11 amino acids. CDR3 sequence reads: CATRLGYGYTF. The CDR3 DNA follows: TGTGCCACCCGACTCGGCTATGGCTACACCTTC.

This chain links TRBV5-1 with TRBJ2-7; a weak D match, TRBD1 (6 bases). Per the germline V gene, CDR1 is SGHRS and CDR2 is YFSETQ. The CDR3 sequence is 12 residues long. The V gene lost 4 bases and the J gene lost 3 bases, with 8 bases spanning the gap. The CDR3 protein is CASSNRDYEQYF. The CDR3 DNA is TGCGCCAGCAGCAACAGGGACTACGAGCAGTACTTC.

This chain links TRBV4-3 with TRBJ1-2; D is unresolved. V lost 1 base and J lost 3, with 12 bases in between. Germline CDR1 reads LGHNA; CDR2 reads YSLEER. This CDR3 region has 15 residues. The CDR3 DNA follows: TGCGCCAGCAGCCAAGTATTAGATAGCGACTATGGCTACACCTTC. The encoded protein is CASSQVLDSDYGYTF.

The chain links TRBV6-5 to TRBJ2-7; 10 bases map to TRBD2. The CDR3 is 15 residues long. Unmatched junction bases numbered 5, after V lost 4 bases and J lost 2 bases. Germline values: CDR1 MNHEY, CDR2 SVGAGI. CDR3 DNA sequence: TGTGCCAGCAGTTTCGGACTAGCGGTTACCTACGAGCAGTACTTC. Its protein product is CASSFGLAVTYEQYF.

In DNA form, the CDR3 reads TGTGCCAGCAGTTACACCGACAGGTCCGTTAATGGCTACACCTTC. As protein: CASSYTDRSVNGYTF. V gene TRBV6-6 combines with J gene TRBJ1-2, with a weak D call TRBD1 (6 bases). Trimming shortened V by 2 bases and J by 6 bases, and 16 bases separated the two germline ends. The CDR3 is made up of 15 amino acids. Germline assignment: CDR1 MNHNY and CDR2 SVGAGI (reference sequence).

The V call is TRBV30, the J call TRBJ1-1; D is perhaps TRBD1 (6 bases). Germline V gene sequence: CDR1 GTSNPN, CDR2 SVGIG (reference sequence). CDR3 length equals 12 residues. CDR3 in DNA: TGTGCTTTGGAGGGGGGGGACACTGAAGCTTTCTTT. It specifies CALEGGDTEAFF.

This sequence joins TRBV27 and TRBJ2-7; 10 positions match TRBD1. V shed 5 bases, J shed 8 bases, and the junction held 6 bases outside the gene matches. This CDR3 is built from 13 residues. Germline-derived CDR1 and CDR2 are MNHEY and SMNVEV (reference sequence). The DNA for the CDR3 is TGTGCCAGCAGTGGGGGGGACAGGGGACAGCAGTACTTC. Translation: CASSGGDRGQQYF.

The genes are TRBV4-1 and TRBJ1-2; D gene uncertain. Trimming shortened V by 0 bases and J by 8 bases, and 19 bases separated the two germline ends. The germline V gene encodes CDR1 MGHRA and CDR2 YSYEKL. The CDR3 spans 16 residues. CDR3 bases: TGCGCCAGCAGCCAAGATCACGTCAGCCAATTGCGGGGCTACACCTTC. This translates into CASSQDHVSQLRGYTF.

The chain carries TRBV19 and TRBJ2-7; D remains unclear. The CDR3 extends over 15 amino acids. CDR1 is LNHDA and CDR2 is SQIVND in the germline V gene (reference sequence). Trimming took 1 base from V and 2 from J, leaving 12 bases between them. The CDR3 bases are TGTGCCAGTAGTATAGCCTCAGGTACGGCCTACGAGCAGTACTTC. Translated, it gives CASSIASGTAYEQYF. The variable domain in full, with the rest retrieved from reference TRBV19 and TRBJ2-7, is DGGITQSPKYLFRKEGQNVTLSCEQNLNHDAMYWYRQDPGQGLRLIYYSQIVNDFQKGDIAEGYSVSREKKESFPLTVTSAQKNPTAFYLCASSIASGTAYEQYFGPGTRLTVT.

The chain recombines TRBV11-2 with TRBJ2-1; D gene uncertain. CDR3 size: 13 residues. The germline CDR1 and CDR2 sequences are SGHAT and FQNNGV. V was pared by 3 bases and J by 8 bases, with 11 bases between. The CDR3 is CASSFGLSDEQFF. CDR3 coding DNA: TGTGCCAGCAGCTTCGGGTTGTCCGATGAGCAGTTCTTC.

This chain uses TRBV2 with TRBJ2-5, with 7 positions matching TRBD1. The V segment lost 3 bases and the J segment 9 bases; nucleotides outside the gene matches: 13. The germline CDR1 and CDR2 sequences are SNHLY and FYNNEI. The CDR3 is made up of 15 amino acids. The CDR3 coding sequence is TGTGCCAGCAGTGACCTAACAGGGGTGGATCTATCCCAGTACTTC. Protein product: CASSDLTGVDLSQYF.

The V gene is TRBV7-9, the J gene TRBJ1-5, with no clear D. Germline V gene sequence: CDR1 SEHNR, CDR2 FQNEAQ (reference sequence). Trimming pared 7 bases from V and 1 base from J, leaving 14 bases between. The CDR3 length is 15 residues. CDR3 loop: CASTSGRESNQPQHF. As DNA, the CDR3 is TGTGCCAGCACCAGCGGACGGGAGAGCAATCAGCCCCAGCATTTT.

The V and J genes are TRBV7-6 and TRBJ2-2, with D perhaps TRBD1 (5 bases). The V end was cut by 7 bases, the J end by 1 base, with 19 bases between. Germline-derived CDR1 and CDR2 are SGHVS and FNYEAQ. This CDR3 spans 17 amino acids. This CDR3 is CASTPGIDAMNTGELFF. The CDR3 coding sequence is TGTGCCAGCACCCCAGGGATTGACGCCATGAACACCGGGGAGCTGTTTTTT.

The chain has TRBV7-6 and TRBJ2-3, with 7 bases lining up with TRBD2. This CDR3 has 16 residues. The junction had 13 bases not matched to a gene; V was cut back by 4 bases and J by 6 bases. CDR1 SGHVS and CDR2 FNYEAQ come from the germline V gene. The CDR3: CASSSTQRGRTDTQYF. The CDR3 DNA reads as TGTGCCAGCAGCTCTACGCAGCGGGGTAGGACGGATACGCAGTATTTT.

Comments on this clone: The sample has other DNA sequences that encode this CDR3 too. The chain recombines TRBV4-2 with TRBJ2-1, with 8 bases that match TRBD2. The CDR3 is 15 residues long. The V gene end was trimmed by 0 bases and the J gene end by 4 bases; junction bases not matched to a gene: 2. Germline V gene lookup returns CDR1 LGHNA and CDR2 YNFKEQ. Written as DNA, the CDR3 is TGTGCCAGCAGCCAAGATACGGGGGGGTACAATGAGCAGTTCTTC. It codes for CASSQDTGGYNEQFF.

In its sample, this clone was seen once. The V call is TRBV4-3, the J call TRBJ2-7, with D maybe TRBD2 (6 bases). Per germline, CDR1 LGHNA and CDR2 YSLEER. Trimming left V 5 bases short and J 7 bases short, with 18 bases between. The CDR3 is 14 amino acids. CDR3 in amino acids: CASSSGTSSGEQYF. The CDR3 coding sequence is TGCGCCAGCAGCTCCGGGACTTCATCAGGGGAGCAGTACTTC.

The rearrangement links TRBV4-1 to TRBJ2-7; possibly TRBD2 for D (6 bases). CDR3 length: 14 residues. Germline loops: CDR1 MGHRA, CDR2 YSYEKL. V lost 4 bases and J 2 bases, leaving 12 bases between the germline ends. Here the CDR3 reads CASSLVGEAYEQYF. The CDR3 region has the DNA TGCGCCAGCAGCCTCGTAGGGGAGGCCTACGAGCAGTACTTC.

The V call is TRBV9, the J call TRBJ1-2; TRBD1 agrees at 8 bases. This CDR3 contains 16 residues. Trimming at V came to 1 base and at J to 3 bases, leaving 8 bases not matched to a gene. Germline V gene sequence: CDR1 SGDLS, CDR2 YYNGEE. The CDR3: CASSVLGAGGDYGYTF. CDR3 coding DNA: TGTGCCAGCAGCGTATTAGGGGCAGGGGGCGACTATGGCTACACCTTC. Looking up the rest from reference TRBV9 and TRBJ1-2 gives the full variable domain: DSGVTQTPKHLITATGQRVTLRCSPRSGDLSVYWYQQSLDQGLQFLIQYYNGEERAKGNILERFSAQQFPDLHSELNLSSLELGDSALYFCASSVLGAGGDYGYTFGSGTRLTVV.

The chain recombines TRBV4-1 with TRBJ2-5, with D uncertain. This CDR3 has 14 residues. Looked up from germline, CDR1 is MGHRA and CDR2 is YSYEKL. Between the trimmed V and J ends, which lost 2 bases and 1 base, there was a span of 8 bases. In DNA, the CDR3 is TGCGCCAGCAGCCAAAGAGGCCTCCAAGAGACCCAGTACTTC. Protein: CASSQRGLQETQYF.

This chain joins TRBV25-1 and TRBJ1-2, with D possibly TRBD1 on 5 matching bases. The CDR3 contains 14 residues. Germline CDR1 reads MGHDK; CDR2 reads SYGVNS. The V gene lost 1 base and the J gene lost 3 bases, with 9 bases spanning the gap. The DNA for the CDR3 is TGTGCCAGCAGTGAATCCGGGGGGGACTATGGCTACACCTTC. Translating gives CASSESGGDYGYTF.

CDR3 in amino acids: CASSQDEAGSYEQYF. The CDR3 nucleotides read TGCGCCAGCAGCCAAGATGAGGCCGGCTCCTACGAGCAGTACTTC. The chain couples TRBV4-3 to TRBJ2-7, with D unclear. Germline V gene data show CDR1 as LGHNA and CDR2 as YSLEER. The CDR3 extends over 15 amino acids. V lost 0 bases to trimming and J lost 0 bases, with 9 bases between them.

This rearrangement joins TRBV19 to TRBJ2-7; 11 bases are a match to TRBD1. CDR3 length: 15 residues. Germline loops: CDR1 LNHDA, CDR2 SQIVND (reference sequence). V dropped 4 bases and J dropped 1; count of bases not matched to a gene: 3. The CDR3 protein is CASSTGQGASYEQYF. CDR3 in DNA: TGTGCCAGTAGTACCGGACAGGGGGCGTCCTACGAGCAGTACTTC.

The sample holds one count of this clone. The chain links TRBV9 to TRBJ1-1, with TRBD1 as a possible D gene (5 bases). With 3 bases removed from V and 4 bases from J, the gap between germline ends came to 13 bases. The germline V gene has CDR1 SGDLS and CDR2 YYNGEE. This CDR3 contains 14 residues. CDR3 in DNA: TGTGCCAGCAGCGCCGGGGACTCAACCACTGAAGCTTTCTTT. Protein: CASSAGDSTTEAFF.

This sequence joins TRBV5-6 and TRBJ2-7; D is possibly TRBD2 (5 bases). There are 15 residues in the CDR3. CDR1 SGHDT and CDR2 YYEEEE come from the germline V gene. Between the trimmed V and J ends, which lost 1 base and 0 bases, there was a span of 11 bases. The CDR3 coding sequence is TGTGCCAGCAGCTTGATCACCGCGGGCTCCTACGAGCAGTACTTC. This sequence encodes CASSLITAGSYEQYF.

The chain recombines TRBV14 with TRBJ2-2; 7 bases match TRBD1. The CDR3 consists of 18 residues. The germline CDR1 and CDR2 sequences are SGHDN and FVKESK. Losses at the gene ends were 0 bases for V and 0 bases for J; bases not matched to a gene: 7. The CDR3 reads CASSQDYEGAANTGELFF. DNA of the CDR3: TGTGCCAGCAGCCAAGATTACGAGGGGGCCGCGAACACCGGGGAGCTGTTTTTT. The variable domain in full, completed from reference TRBV14 and TRBJ2-2, reads EAGVTQFPSHSVIEKGQTVTLRCDPISGHDNLYWYRRVMGKEIKFLLHFVKESKQDESGMPNNRFLAERTGGTYSTLKVQPAELEDSGVYFCASSQDYEGAANTGELFFGEGSRLTVL.